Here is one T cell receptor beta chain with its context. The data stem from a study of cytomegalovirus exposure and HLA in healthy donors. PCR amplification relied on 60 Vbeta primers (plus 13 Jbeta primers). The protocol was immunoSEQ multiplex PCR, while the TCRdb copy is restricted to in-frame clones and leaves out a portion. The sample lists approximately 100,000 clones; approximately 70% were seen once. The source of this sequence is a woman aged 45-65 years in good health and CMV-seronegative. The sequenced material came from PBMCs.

The DNA for the CDR3 is TGCAGCGTTGAAGATCGAATAGACAGGGGGGGCTATGGCTACACCTTC. Translating gives CSVEDRIDRGGYGYTF. The rearrangement uses TRBV29-1 and TRBJ1-2; 9 nucleotides align to TRBD1. The germline V gene encodes CDR1 SQVTM and CDR2 ANQGSEA. There are 16 residues in the CDR3. Trimming took 0 bases from V and 4 from J; bases not matched to a gene: 9.